These 30 T cell receptor beta chains were all obtained from the same sample, sequenced in a study of human T cells and chemical hapten exposure (dated by TCRdb to the early 2020s). The time point tag for this specimen amounts to: patch test 2, 6 weeks after DPC sensitization. The sample's treatment or condition, from its label and the paper: therapeutic diphenylcyclopropenone sensitization with weekly scalp DPC. Libraries came from RACE. The instrument was a NextSeq 500. In TCRdb, the public reads were trimmed at Q25 with fastp and aligned with MiXCR, with productive beta chains retained. Rows are unified per CDR3 protein, each entry keeping the most common DNA and genes. The sample yields roughly 96,000 distinct CDR3 sequences; about 9.3% were counted once. Around 2% of the sample is taken by the ten largest. The material was whole blood, obtained in connection with sensitization to the hapten diphenylcyclopropenone (DPC). The receptors stem from a woman between 40 and 50 years old with alopecia areata. Some clones in this sample may be carry-over from other donors' samples.

This clonotype was seen a few times. The rearrangement joins TRBV28 to TRBJ1-2, with D unresolved. Germline lookup yields CDR1 MDHEN and CDR2 SYDVKM. The CDR3 covers 14 residues. V lost 1 base and J 13 bases, leaving 19 bases between the germline ends. CDR3 residues: CASSLLGRTYGGTF. In DNA, the CDR3 is TGTGCCAGCAGTTTATTAGGACGGACCTATGGTGGCACCTTC.

The sample holds a few counts of this clonotype. The rearrangement joins TRBV11-2 to TRBJ2-5, with unresolved D. This CDR3 has 13 amino acids. Trimming pared 0 bases from V and 5 bases from J, leaving 7 bases between. Per germline, CDR1 SGHAT and CDR2 FQNNGV. The CDR3 nucleotides are TGTGCCAGCAGCTTAGATTGGCGGGAGACCCAGTACTTC. This translates into CASSLDWRETQYF.

This clonotype was observed at least ten times. The chain carries TRBV7-3 and TRBJ2-1; possible D gene TRBD2, 6 bases. This CDR3 has 13 amino acids. V shed 5 bases and J shed 9 bases, with 14 bases lying between them. The V gene's germline CDR1 is SGHTA and CDR2 FQGTGA. CDR3 sequence reads: CASSPSSRGEQFF. In nucleotides, the CDR3 is TGTGCCAGCAGCCCCTCCTCGCGGGGTGAGCAGTTCTTC.

Many counts were recorded for this clonotype. The chain couples TRBV29-1 to TRBJ2-1, with 9 positions matching TRBD1. The junction had 5 bases not matched to a gene; V was cut back by 3 bases and J by 5 bases. The CDR3 runs to 14 residues. Germline CDR1 reads SQVTM; CDR2 reads ANQGSEA. DNA of the CDR3: TGCAGCGTTGAGACCGGGACAGGGAACAATGAGCAGTTCTTC. The encoded protein is CSVETGTGNNEQFF.

This clonotype was counted many times. The chain is built from TRBV4-3 and TRBJ2-6, with D tentatively TRBD1 or TRBD2 (6 bases each). This CDR3 has 19 amino acids. The germline V gene encodes CDR1 LGHNA and CDR2 YSLEER. With 5 bases removed from V and 0 bases from J, the gap between germline ends came to 20 bases. The CDR3 DNA is TGCGCCAGCAGCAAAGTGTATGGGGGGCGAGGCTCTGGGGCCAACGTCCTGACTTTC. Translating it yields CASSKVYGGRGSGANVLTF.

This clonotype was detected a few times. V gene TRBV28 combines with J gene TRBJ2-4; D might be TRBD1 (6 bases). V gave up 6 bases and J gave up 4 bases, with 10 bases separating them. The CDR3 length is 13 residues. The germline CDR1 and CDR2 sequences are MDHEN and SYDVKM. Here the CDR3 reads CASSDRTKNIQYF. The CDR3 DNA follows: TGTGCCAGCAGCGACAGGACGAAAAACATTCAGTACTTC.

This clonotype was detected ten times or more. V usage is TRBV28 and J usage is TRBJ1-5; D not certain. Per the germline V gene, CDR1 is MDHEN and CDR2 is SYDVKM. V lost 5 bases and J 3 bases, leaving 11 bases between the germline ends. The CDR3 is 14 amino acids. As DNA, the CDR3 is TGTGCCAGCAGTCCCGGGGTCTTCAATCAGCCCCAGCATTTT. Translation: CASSPGVFNQPQHF.

The table lists this clonotype with a few counts. V and J are TRBV6-6 and TRBJ2-7, with TRBD1 matching over 7 bases. The germline gives CDR1 MNHNY, CDR2 SVGAGI (reference sequence). J lost 2 bases, V lost 5 bases, and 6 bases had no gene match. The CDR3 is 14 amino acids. CDR3 residues: CASSLTQGTYEQYF. CDR3 in DNA: TGTGCCAGCAGTCTAACACAGGGGACCTACGAGCAGTACTTC.

This chain uses TRBV6-5 with TRBJ2-1; TRBD1 or TRBD2 may be the D gene (5 bases each). Germline V gives CDR1 MNHEY, CDR2 SVGAGI. Trimming cost V 3 bases and J 9 bases, with 18 bases left between them. The CDR3 extends over 15 amino acids. CDR3 protein: CASSYDGWGSGEQFF. The CDR3 DNA is TGTGCCAGCAGTTATGATGGATGGGGGTCGGGTGAGCAGTTCTTC.

This clonotype came up a few times. For the CDR3, the DNA is TGTGCCAGCTCACCAAAGGACATCCCGATGAACACTGAAGCTTTCTTT. This gives the protein CASSPKDIPMNTEAFF. The rearrangement joins TRBV18 to TRBJ1-1, with a possible D match to TRBD1 (5 bases). The CDR3 runs 16 residues. Deletions cut 2 bases from V and 0 bases from J, with 13 bases between. CDR1 and CDR2 (germline): KGHSH, LQKENI.

This clonotype was observed a few times. The chain combines TRBV18 with TRBJ2-5; TRBD2 is a possible D gene (5 bases). This CDR3 has 12 amino acids. CDR1 and CDR2 from the germline V gene are KGHSH and LQKENI. V was clipped by 0 bases and J by 7 bases, with 6 bases between them. CDR3 residues: CASSPPEVTQYF. CDR3 in DNA: TGTGCCAGCTCACCACCGGAGGTGACCCAGTACTTC.

This clonotype has just a few counts. V and J are TRBV29-1 and TRBJ2-1; TRBD2 aligns across 9 bases. Per germline, CDR1 SQVTM and CDR2 ANQGSEA. V shed 7 bases, J shed 5 bases, and the junction held 6 bases outside the gene matches. The CDR3 covers 13 residues. CDR3 bases: TGCAGCGCACCGGGACTAGCCAACAATGAGCAGTTCTTC. Translating it yields CSAPGLANNEQFF.

V is TRBV28 and J is TRBJ1-6, with a tentative D call TRBD1 (5 bases). In germline, CDR1 is MDHEN, CDR2 SYDVKM. The CDR3 has 16 amino acids. Trimming removed 11 bases at V and 0 bases at J, with 17 bases between. CDR3 nucleotide sequence: TGTGCCGTTCAGTCCGGGGGGAGCTCCTATAATTCACCCCTCCACTTT. Translating gives CAVQSGGSSYNSPLHF.

This sequence joins TRBV28 and TRBJ1-1; TRBD1 is a possible D gene (5 bases). The CDR3 totals 11 residues. CDR1 MDHEN and CDR2 SYDVKM come from the germline V gene. V was cut by 3 bases and J by 10 bases, with 9 bases left in between. The CDR3 region is CASSFEGIAFF. CDR3 DNA sequence: TGTGCCAGCAGTTTTGAGGGGATAGCTTTCTTT.

The sample holds one count of this clonotype. Possible read error: a much larger clone is one base away. The V gene is TRBV3-1, the J gene TRBJ2-2; a weak D match, TRBD2 (5 bases). The germline CDR1 and CDR2 sequences are LGHDT and YNNKEL (reference sequence). The CDR3 has 16 amino acids. Here the CDR3 reads CASSQVSGTNTGVLFF. The CDR3 coding sequence is TGTGCCAGCAGCCAAGTGTCGGGTACGAACACCGGGGTGCTGTTTTTT.

This clonotype occurred many times. V is TRBV28 and J is TRBJ2-7, with 13 nucleotides matching TRBD2. The germline V gene encodes CDR1 MDHEN and CDR2 SYDVKM. The ends lost 2 bases at V and 7 bases at J; junction bases unmatched: 5. The CDR3 is 15 amino acids. The CDR3 here is CASSLQTSGGSEQYF. The CDR3 coding sequence is TGTGCCAGCAGTTTACAGACTAGCGGGGGGTCGGAGCAGTACTTC.

The chain couples TRBV28 to TRBJ2-7; perhaps TRBD2 as D (5 bases). The CDR3 is 12 residues long. Trimming took 11 bases from V and 1 from J, leaving 12 bases between them. Germline V gene lookup returns CDR1 MDHEN and CDR2 SYDVKM. This CDR3 reads CASTGNSYEQYF. The CDR3 DNA reads as TGTGCCTCCACCGGGAATTCCTACGAGCAGTACTTC. The full variable domain, rest sourced from reference TRBV28 and TRBJ2-7, is DVKVTQSSRYLVKRTGEKVFLECVQDMDHENMFWYRQDPGLGLRLIYFSYDVKMKEKGDIPEGYSVSREKKERFSLILESASTNQTSMYLCASTGNSYEQYFGPGTRLTVT.

V is TRBV12-3 or TRBV12-4 and J is TRBJ2-7; no clear D. This CDR3 spans 11 amino acids. V lost 6 bases, J lost 5 bases, and 8 bases lay in between. CDR3 residues: CASRRSDEQYF. In DNA, the CDR3 is TGTGCCAGCAGAAGAAGCGACGAGCAGTACTTC.

This rearrangement joins TRBV5-1 to TRBJ2-3; 7 bases fit TRBD2. The CDR3 is 14 amino acids. V gave up 4 bases and J gave up 3 bases; unmatched junction bases: 5. Germline V lookup: CDR1 SGHRS, CDR2 YFSETQ. CDR3 DNA: TGCGCCAGCAGCCCTCTAGCGGAGACAGATACGCAGTATTTT. Its translation is CASSPLAETDTQYF.

Many counts were recorded for this clonotype. The genes are TRBV13 and TRBJ2-2, with D uncertain. Trimming shortened V by 1 base and J by 5 bases, and 8 bases separated the two germline ends. Germline V lookup: CDR1 PRHDT, CDR2 FYEKMQ (reference sequence). CDR3 length equals 14 residues. The CDR3 region has the DNA TGTGCCAGCAGCTTAGAGTCCCGAACCGGGGAGCTGTTTTTT. Residues: CASSLESRTGELFF.

The chain combines TRBV28 with TRBJ2-7; D gene unclear. The germline CDR1 and CDR2 sequences are MDHEN and SYDVKM. V was clipped by 9 bases and J by 3 bases, with 12 bases between them. The CDR3 has 12 residues. The CDR3 DNA follows: TGTGCCAGTAAACAGCGATACTACGAGCAGTACTTC. Its translation: CASKQRYYEQYF.

This clonotype was observed many times. This chain uses TRBV7-2 with TRBJ2-2, with TRBD2 identical over 7 bases. Trimming at V came to 1 base and at J to 2 bases, leaving 4 bases not matched to a gene. Germline CDR1 is SGHTA and CDR2 is FQGNSA. The CDR3 runs to 16 residues. CDR3 sequence: CASSLVPSGNTGELFF. For the CDR3, the DNA is TGTGCCAGCAGCTTAGTGCCTAGCGGTAACACCGGGGAGCTGTTTTTT.

This clonotype was counted at least ten times. V usage is TRBV3-1 and J usage is TRBJ2-3, with 7 bases identical to TRBD2. CDR1 LGHDT and CDR2 YNNKEL come from the germline V gene (reference sequence). J was trimmed by 3 bases and V by 4 bases; bases with no gene match: 13. The CDR3 is 17 amino acids. The CDR3 bases are TGTGCCAGCAGCCCTCTATTGGGAAGCGGGAAAACAGATACGCAGTATTTT. Its translation: CASSPLLGSGKTDTQYF.

This rearrangement joins TRBV27 to TRBJ2-3; D call uncertain. Germline V gene data show CDR1 as MNHEY and CDR2 as SMNVEV (reference sequence). V lost 4 bases to trimming and J lost 0 bases, with 11 bases between them. The CDR3 covers 15 residues. Here the CDR3 DNA reads TGTGCCAGCAGTTATACCCCTACTAGCACAGATACGCAGTATTTT. Translation gives CASSYTPTSTDTQYF.

This clonotype has a count of ten or more. V and J are TRBV6-5 and TRBJ1-1, with D perhaps TRBD1 (5 bases). The germline V gene encodes CDR1 MNHEY and CDR2 SVGAGI. Between the trimmed V and J ends, which lost 5 bases and 3 bases, there was a span of 16 bases. This CDR3 is 15 amino acids long. As DNA, the CDR3 is TGTGCCAGCAGTAATCCAGGGTCCAGGCACACTGAAGCTTTCTTT. Protein sequence: CASSNPGSRHTEAFF.

In this sample, this clonotype turned up many times. The DNA of the CDR3 is TGTGCCAGCAGTGAAGGCAACTTTAAGTGGTACAATGAGCAGTTCTTC. As protein: CASSEGNFKWYNEQFF. The chain combines TRBV28 with TRBJ2-1; D uncertain. Looked up from germline, CDR1 is MDHEN and CDR2 is SYDVKM. Trimming left V 5 bases short and J 4 bases short, with 18 bases between. The CDR3 is 16 amino acids.

The chain joins TRBV7-6 to TRBJ1-1; 11 bases are a match to TRBD1. V shed 5 bases and J 3 bases; nucleotides not matched to a gene: 2. This CDR3 is built from 14 residues. Germline V gene data show CDR1 as SGHVS and CDR2 as FNYEAQ. Here the CDR3 DNA reads TGTGCCAGCAGCCTGGGACAGGGGGACACTGAAGCTTTCTTT. Amino acids: CASSLGQGDTEAFF.

There are many counts of this clonotype. V usage is TRBV15 and J usage is TRBJ2-3; no firm D call. The CDR3 length is 13 residues. Germline V lookup: CDR1 LNHNV, CDR2 YYDKDF (reference sequence). Trimming took 0 bases from V and 5 from J, leaving 6 bases between them. CDR3 nucleotides: TGTGCCACCAGCAGAGATCGCAGAGATACGCAGTATTTT. Translating gives CATSRDRRDTQYF.

In this sample, this clonotype turned up many times. The chain is built from TRBV20-1 and TRBJ2-3; D tentatively fits TRBD1 or TRBD2 (7 bases each). Deletions cut 5 bases from V and 2 bases from J, with 14 bases between. The CDR3 totals 14 residues. Germline V lookup: CDR1 DFQATT, CDR2 SNEGSKA (reference sequence). The CDR3 region is CSAPQGGVTDTQYF. The CDR3 coding sequence is TGCAGTGCTCCCCAGGGGGGGGTCACAGATACGCAGTATTTT.

The gene calls are TRBV5-4 and TRBJ1-1; D is possibly TRBD1 (6 bases). This CDR3 has 16 amino acids. V shed 0 bases and J shed 5 bases, with 17 bases lying between them. CDR1 is SGHNT and CDR2 is YYREEE in the germline V gene (reference sequence). As DNA, the CDR3 is TGTGCCAGCAGCTTGGATCCGGGACATTCGCCAACTGAAGCTTTCTTT. Amino acid sequence: CASSLDPGHSPTEAFF.